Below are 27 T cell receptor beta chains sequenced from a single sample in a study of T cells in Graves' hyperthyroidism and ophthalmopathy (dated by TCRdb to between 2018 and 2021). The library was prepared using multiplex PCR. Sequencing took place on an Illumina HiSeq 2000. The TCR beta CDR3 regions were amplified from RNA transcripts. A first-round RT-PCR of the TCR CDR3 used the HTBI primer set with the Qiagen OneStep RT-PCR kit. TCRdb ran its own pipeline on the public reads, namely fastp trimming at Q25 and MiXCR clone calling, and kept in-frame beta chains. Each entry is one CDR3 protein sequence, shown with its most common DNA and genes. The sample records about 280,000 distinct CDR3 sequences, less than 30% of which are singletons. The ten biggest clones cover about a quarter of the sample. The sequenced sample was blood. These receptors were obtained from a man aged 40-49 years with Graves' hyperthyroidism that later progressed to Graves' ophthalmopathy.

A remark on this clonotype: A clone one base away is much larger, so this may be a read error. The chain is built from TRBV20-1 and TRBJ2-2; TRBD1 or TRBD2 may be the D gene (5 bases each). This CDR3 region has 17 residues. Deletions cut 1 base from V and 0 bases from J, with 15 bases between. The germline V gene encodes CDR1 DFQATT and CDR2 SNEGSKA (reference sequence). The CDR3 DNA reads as TGCAGTGCTAGAGGGGGCAAGGGGAGCTCGAACACCGGGGAGCTGTTTTTT. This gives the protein CSARGGKGSSNTGELFF.

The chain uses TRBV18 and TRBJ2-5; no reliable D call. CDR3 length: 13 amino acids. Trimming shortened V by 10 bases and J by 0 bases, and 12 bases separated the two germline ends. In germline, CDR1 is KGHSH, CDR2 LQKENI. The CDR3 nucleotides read TGTGCCACCGCGGCGGTGTACCAAGAGACCCAGTACTTC. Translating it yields CATAAVYQETQYF. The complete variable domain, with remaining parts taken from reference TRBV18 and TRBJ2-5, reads NAGVMQNPRHLVRRRGQEARLRCSPMKGHSHVYWYRQLPEEGLKFMVYLQKENIIDESGMPKERFSAEFPKEGPSILRIQQVVRGDSAAYFCATAAVYQETQYFGPGTRLLVL.

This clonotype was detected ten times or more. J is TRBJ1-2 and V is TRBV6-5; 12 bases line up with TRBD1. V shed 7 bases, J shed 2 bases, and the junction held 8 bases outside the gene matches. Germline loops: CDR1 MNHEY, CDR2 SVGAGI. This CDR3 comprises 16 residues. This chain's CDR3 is CASKPGQGATNYGYTF. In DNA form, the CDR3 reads TGTGCCAGCAAGCCGGGACAGGGGGCTACCAACTATGGCTACACCTTC.

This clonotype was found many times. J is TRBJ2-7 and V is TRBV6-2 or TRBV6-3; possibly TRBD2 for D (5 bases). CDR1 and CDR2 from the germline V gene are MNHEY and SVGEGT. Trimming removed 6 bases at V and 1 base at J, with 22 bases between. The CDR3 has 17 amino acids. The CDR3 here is CASRDPSGPAGSYEQYF. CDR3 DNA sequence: TGTGCCAGCAGAGACCCGAGCGGCCCTGCTGGGTCCTACGAGCAGTACTTC.

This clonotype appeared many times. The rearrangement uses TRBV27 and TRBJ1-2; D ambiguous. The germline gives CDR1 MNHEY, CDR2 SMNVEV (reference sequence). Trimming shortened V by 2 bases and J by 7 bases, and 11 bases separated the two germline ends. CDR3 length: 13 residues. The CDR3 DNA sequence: TGTGCCAGCAGTTTAGACGAGTTCGGTGGCTACACCTTC. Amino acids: CASSLDEFGGYTF.

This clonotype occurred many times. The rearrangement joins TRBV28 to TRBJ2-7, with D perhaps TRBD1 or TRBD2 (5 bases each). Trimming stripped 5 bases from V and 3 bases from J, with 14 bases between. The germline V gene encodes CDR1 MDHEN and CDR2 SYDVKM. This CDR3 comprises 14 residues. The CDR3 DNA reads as TGTGCCAGCAGTCCCGCCCGGGACGGCTACGAGCAGTACTTC. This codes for CASSPARDGYEQYF.

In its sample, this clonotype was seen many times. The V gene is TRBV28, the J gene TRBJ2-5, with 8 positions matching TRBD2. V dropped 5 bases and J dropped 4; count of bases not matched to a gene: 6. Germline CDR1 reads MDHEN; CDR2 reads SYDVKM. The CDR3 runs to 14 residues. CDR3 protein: CASSSGSLLETQYF. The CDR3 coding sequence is TGTGCCAGCAGTAGCGGGAGTTTGCTAGAGACCCAGTACTTC.

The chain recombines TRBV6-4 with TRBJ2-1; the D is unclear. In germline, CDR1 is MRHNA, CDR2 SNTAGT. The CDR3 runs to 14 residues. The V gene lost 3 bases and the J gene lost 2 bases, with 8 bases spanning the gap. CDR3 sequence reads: CASSERVTYNEQFF. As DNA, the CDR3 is TGTGCCAGCAGTGAAAGGGTGACCTACAATGAGCAGTTCTTC.

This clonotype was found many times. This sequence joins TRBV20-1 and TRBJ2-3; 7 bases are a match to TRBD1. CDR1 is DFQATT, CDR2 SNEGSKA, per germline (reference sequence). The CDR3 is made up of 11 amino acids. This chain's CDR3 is CTGTVTDTQYF. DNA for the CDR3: TGCACCGGGACAGTCACAGATACGCAGTATTTT.

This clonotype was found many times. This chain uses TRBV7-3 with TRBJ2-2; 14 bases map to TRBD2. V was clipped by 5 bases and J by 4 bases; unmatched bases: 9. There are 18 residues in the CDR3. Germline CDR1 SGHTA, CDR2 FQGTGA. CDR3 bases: TGTGCCAGCAGCCATGGGACTAGCGGGAGTTGGGGCACCGGGGAGCTGTTTTTT. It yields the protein CASSHGTSGSWGTGELFF.

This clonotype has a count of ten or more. CDR3 region: CASRDGTGNYGYTF. CDR3 in DNA: TGTGCCAGCAGGGACGGGACAGGCAACTATGGCTACACCTTC. The chain is built from TRBV2 and TRBJ1-2, with 8 bases that match TRBD1. The V segment lost 6 bases and the J segment 2 bases; nucleotides outside the gene matches: 5. The CDR3 loop spans 14 amino acids. Germline V CDR1 and CDR2: SNHLY, FYNNEI.

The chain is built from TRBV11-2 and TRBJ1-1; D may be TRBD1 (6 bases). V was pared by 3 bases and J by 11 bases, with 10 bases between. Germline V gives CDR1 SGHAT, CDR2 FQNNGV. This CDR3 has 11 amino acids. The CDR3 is CASSFTGGAFF. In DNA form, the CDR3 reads TGTGCCAGCAGCTTCACCGGGGGCGCTTTCTTT.

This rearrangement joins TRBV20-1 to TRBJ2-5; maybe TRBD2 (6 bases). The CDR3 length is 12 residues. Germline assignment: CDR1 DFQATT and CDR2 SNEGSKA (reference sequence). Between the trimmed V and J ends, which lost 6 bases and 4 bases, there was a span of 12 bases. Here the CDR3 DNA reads TGCAGTGCGGATACTAGCCCAGAGACCCAGTACTTC. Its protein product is CSADTSPETQYF.

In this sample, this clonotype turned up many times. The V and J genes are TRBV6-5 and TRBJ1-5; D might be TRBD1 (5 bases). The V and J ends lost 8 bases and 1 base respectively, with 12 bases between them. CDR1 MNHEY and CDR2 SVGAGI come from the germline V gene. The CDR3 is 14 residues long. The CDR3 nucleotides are TGTGCCAGCGCAGGGAGGACAAGCAATCAGCCCCAGCATTTT. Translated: CASAGRTSNQPQHF.

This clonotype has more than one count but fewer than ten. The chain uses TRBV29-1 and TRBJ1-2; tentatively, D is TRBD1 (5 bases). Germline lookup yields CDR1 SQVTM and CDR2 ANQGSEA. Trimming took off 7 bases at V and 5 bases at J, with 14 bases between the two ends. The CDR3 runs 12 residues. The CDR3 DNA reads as TGCAGCGCGTCCGGGACCGTTTATGGCTACACCTTC. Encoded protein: CSASGTVYGYTF.

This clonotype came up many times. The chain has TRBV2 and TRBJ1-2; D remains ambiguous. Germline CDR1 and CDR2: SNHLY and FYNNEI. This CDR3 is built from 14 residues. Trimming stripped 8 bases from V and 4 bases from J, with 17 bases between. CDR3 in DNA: TGTGCCAGCTCCCCTCAGTTACAGACCTATGGCTACACCTTC. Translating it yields CASSPQLQTYGYTF.

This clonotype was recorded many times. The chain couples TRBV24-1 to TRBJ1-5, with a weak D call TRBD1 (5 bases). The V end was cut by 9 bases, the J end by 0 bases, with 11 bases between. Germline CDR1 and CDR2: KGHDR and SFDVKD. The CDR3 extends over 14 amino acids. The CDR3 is CATGRTSSNQPQHF. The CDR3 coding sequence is TGTGCCACCGGCCGGACATCTAGCAATCAGCCCCAGCATTTT.

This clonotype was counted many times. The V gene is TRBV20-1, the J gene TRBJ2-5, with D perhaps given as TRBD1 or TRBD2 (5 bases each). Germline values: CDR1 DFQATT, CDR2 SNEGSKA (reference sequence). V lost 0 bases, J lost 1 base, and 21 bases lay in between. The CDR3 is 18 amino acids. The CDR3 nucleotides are TGCAGTGCTAGAGATTCCGGGCCAAAGGGGACCGTCCAAGAGACCCAGTACTTC. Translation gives CSARDSGPKGTVQETQYF.

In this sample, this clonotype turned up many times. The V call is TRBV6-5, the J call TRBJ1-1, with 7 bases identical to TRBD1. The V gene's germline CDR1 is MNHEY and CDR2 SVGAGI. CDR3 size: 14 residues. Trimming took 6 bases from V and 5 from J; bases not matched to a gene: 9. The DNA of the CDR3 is TGTGCCAGCAGCTCTAGGGGGCTGGTTACTGAAGCTTTCTTT. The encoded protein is CASSSRGLVTEAFF.

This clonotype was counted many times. The CDR3 coding sequence is TGTGCCAGCAGTGCTTTGACAGGGGGGTTGGAAAACATTCAGTACTTC. Protein sequence: CASSALTGGLENIQYF. This sequence joins TRBV28 and TRBJ2-4; 9 positions agree with TRBD1. The trim removed 5 bases at V and 5 bases at J, leaving 10 bases unmatched. Germline V gives CDR1 MDHEN, CDR2 SYDVKM. There are 16 residues in the CDR3.

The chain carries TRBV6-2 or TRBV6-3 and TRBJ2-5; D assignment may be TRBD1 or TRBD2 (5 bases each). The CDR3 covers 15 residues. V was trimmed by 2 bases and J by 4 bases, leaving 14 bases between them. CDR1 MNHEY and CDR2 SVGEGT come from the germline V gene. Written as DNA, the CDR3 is TGTGCCAGCAGTTACGGGACCACAAAGACAGAGACCCAGTACTTC. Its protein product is CASSYGTTKTETQYF.

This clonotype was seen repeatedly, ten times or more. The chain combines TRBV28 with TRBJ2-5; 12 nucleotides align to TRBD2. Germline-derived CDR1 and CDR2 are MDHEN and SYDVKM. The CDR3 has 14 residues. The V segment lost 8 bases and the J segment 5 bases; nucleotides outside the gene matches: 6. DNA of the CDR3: TGTGCCAGCGGGCTAGCGGGAGGGGTTGAGACCCAGTACTTC. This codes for CASGLAGGVETQYF.

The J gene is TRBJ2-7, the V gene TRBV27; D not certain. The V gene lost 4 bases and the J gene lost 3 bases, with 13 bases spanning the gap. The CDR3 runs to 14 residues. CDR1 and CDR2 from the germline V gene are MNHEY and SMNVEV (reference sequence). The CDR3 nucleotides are TGTGCCAGCAGTTCTGTAGAACTCCTCTACGAGCAGTACTTC. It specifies CASSSVELLYEQYF.

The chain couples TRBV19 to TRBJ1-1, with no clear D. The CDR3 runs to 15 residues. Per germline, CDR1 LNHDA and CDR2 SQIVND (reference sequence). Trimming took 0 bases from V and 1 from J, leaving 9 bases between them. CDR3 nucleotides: TGTGCCAGTAGTATAGAAGACTTCGCGAACACTGAAGCTTTCTTT. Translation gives CASSIEDFANTEAFF.

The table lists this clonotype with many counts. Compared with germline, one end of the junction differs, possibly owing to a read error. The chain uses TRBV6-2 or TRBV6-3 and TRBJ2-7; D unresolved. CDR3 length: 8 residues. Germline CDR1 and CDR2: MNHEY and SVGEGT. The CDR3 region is CASSRRIF. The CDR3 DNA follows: TGTGCCAGCAGCCGACGGATCTTC.

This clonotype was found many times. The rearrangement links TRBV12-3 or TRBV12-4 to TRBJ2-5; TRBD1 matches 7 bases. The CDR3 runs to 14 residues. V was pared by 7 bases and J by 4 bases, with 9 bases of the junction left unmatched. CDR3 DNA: TGTGCCAGCATGCCGGGACAGTTGAGAGAGACCCAGTACTTC. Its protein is CASMPGQLRETQYF.

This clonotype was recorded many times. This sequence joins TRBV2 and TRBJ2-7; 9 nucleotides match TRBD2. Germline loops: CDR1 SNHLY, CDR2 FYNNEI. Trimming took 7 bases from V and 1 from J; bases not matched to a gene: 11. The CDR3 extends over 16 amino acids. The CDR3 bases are TGTGCCAGCACACTCGATAGCGGGAGTCCATCCTACGAGCAGTACTTC. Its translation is CASTLDSGSPSYEQYF.